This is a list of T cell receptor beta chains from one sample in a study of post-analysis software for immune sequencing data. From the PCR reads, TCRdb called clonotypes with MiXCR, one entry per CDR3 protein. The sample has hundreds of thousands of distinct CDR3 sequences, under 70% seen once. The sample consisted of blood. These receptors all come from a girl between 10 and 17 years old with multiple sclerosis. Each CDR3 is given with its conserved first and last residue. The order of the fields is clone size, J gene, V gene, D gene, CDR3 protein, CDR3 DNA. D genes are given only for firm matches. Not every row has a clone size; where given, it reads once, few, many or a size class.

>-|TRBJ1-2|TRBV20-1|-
CSARAQNSYGYTF
TGCAGTGCTCGCGCCCAAAACTCCTATGGCTACACCTTC
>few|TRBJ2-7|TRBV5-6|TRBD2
CASRPGGAYEQYF
TGTGCCAGCAGGCCGGGGGGGGCCTACGAGCAGTACTTC
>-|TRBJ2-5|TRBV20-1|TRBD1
CSARDNNRGAGETQYF
TGCAGTGCTAGAGATAACAACAGGGGAGCCGGAGAGACCCAGTACTTC
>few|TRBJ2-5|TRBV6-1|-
CASSELFQGQETQYF
TGTGCCAGCAGTGAATTATTTCAGGGCCAAGAGACCCAGTACTTC
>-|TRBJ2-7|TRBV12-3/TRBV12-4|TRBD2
CASSLAGLAGEQYF
TGTGCCAGCAGTTTAGCGGGGCTAGCGGGCGAGCAGTACTTC
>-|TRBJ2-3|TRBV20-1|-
CGARAPSTDTQYF
TGCGGTGCTAGAGCACCCAGCACAGATACGCAGTATTTT
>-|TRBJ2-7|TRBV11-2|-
CASSQSIGEQYF
TGTGCCAGCAGTCAATCCATTGGCGAGCAGTACTTC
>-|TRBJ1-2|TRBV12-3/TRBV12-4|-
CASSLELQDLANYGYTF
TGTGCCAGCAGTTTAGAATTGCAGGATCTAGCTAACTATGGCTACACCTTC
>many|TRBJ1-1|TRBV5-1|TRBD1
CASSLGQGGTEAFF
TGTGCCAGCAGCTTAGGACAGGGAGGGACTGAAGCTTTCTTT
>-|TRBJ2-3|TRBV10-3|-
CAISEVGGRTDTQYF
TGTGCCATCAGTGAGGTCGGGGGCCGCACAGATACGCAGTATTTT
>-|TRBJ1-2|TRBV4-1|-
CASSQEGEGFYGYTF
TGCGCCAGCAGCCAAGAGGGGGAGGGGTTCTATGGCTACACCTTC
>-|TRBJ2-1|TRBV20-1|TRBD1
CSAPPGTDPYNEQFF
TGCAGTGCCCCCCCCGGGACAGATCCTTACAATGAGCAGTTCTTC
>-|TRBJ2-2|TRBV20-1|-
CSARAGSVRTGELFF
TGCAGTGCTAGAGCCGGTAGCGTGCGCACCGGGGAGCTGTTTTTT
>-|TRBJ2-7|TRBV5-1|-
CASSRGGGEQYF
TGCGCCAGCAGCCGAGGGGGAGGCGAGCAGTACTTC
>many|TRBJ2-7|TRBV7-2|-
CASSLALSRRDLTYEQYF
TGTGCCAGCAGCTTAGCCCTCAGTAGGAGGGACCTAACCTACGAGCAGTACTTC
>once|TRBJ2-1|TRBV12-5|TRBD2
CASGPYSGFDNEQFF
TGTGCTAGTGGTCCATATAGCGGGTTTGACAATGAGCAGTTCTTC
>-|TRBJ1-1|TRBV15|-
CATSRDRARGDTEAFF
TGTGCCACCAGCAGAGATCGCGCCAGGGGAGACACTGAAGCTTTCTTT
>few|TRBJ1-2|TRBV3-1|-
CASSQGRPWRHYGYTF
TGTGCCAGCAGCCAGGGGCGTCCGTGGCGGCACTATGGCTACACCTTC
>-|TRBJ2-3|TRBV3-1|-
CASSQDQMPSDTQYF
TGTGCCAGCAGCCAAGATCAGATGCCCTCAGATACGCAGTATTTT
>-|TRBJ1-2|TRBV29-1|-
CSVSRGGTYGYTF
TGCAGCGTTTCGAGGGGGGGGACGTATGGCTACACCTTC
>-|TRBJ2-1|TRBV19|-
CASRGGGVGYNEQFF
TGTGCCAGTAGGGGCGGAGGGGTTGGCTACAATGAGCAGTTCTTC
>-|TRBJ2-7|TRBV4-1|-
CASSQGSRAQSNYEQYF
TGCGCCAGCAGCCAAGGTAGTCGAGCTCAATCCAACTACGAGCAGTACTTC
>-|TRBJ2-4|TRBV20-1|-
CSALGDGLGAKNIQYF
TGCAGTGCTCTAGGAGACGGGTTGGGAGCCAAAAACATTCAGTACTTC
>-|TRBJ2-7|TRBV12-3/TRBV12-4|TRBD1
CASSILTGAPYEQYF
TGTGCCAGCAGTATACTGACAGGGGCGCCCTACGAGCAGTACTTC
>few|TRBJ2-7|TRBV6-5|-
CASSFPPGSGLIYEQYF
TGTGCCAGCAGTTTTCCCCCGGGTAGCGGATTGATCTACGAGCAGTACTTC